This TCR beta chain originates from a study of T-cell reconstitution after alpha-beta-depleted transplantation in children. Whole-study findings and limits: Counts and diversity of T cells one year after transplant came mostly from newly produced T cells. About two months after transplant, alpha-beta T cells reportedly came from several hundred expanded graft clones.

This clonotype occurred many times. Antigen specificity is unknown. Germline V gene data show CDR1 as SEHNR and CDR2 as FQNEAQ (reference sequence). The CDR3 runs 14 residues. Trimming removed 6 bases from V and 5 bases from J, with 14 bases in between. Preparation of the TCRbeta library involved a method that used unique molecular identifiers. TCRdb re-analysed the PCR reads in MiXCR, keeping a single row per CDR3 protein. The sample has about 32,000 distinct CDR3 sequences; less than 8.5% are singletons. The specimen was peripheral blood, collected 60 days after TCRalphabeta/CD19-depleted stem cell transplant. The sequence derives from a child younger than two who had a stem cell transplant for acute myeloid leukemia, so the T cells may come from the graft donor. The J gene is TRBJ1-5, the V gene TRBV7-9; D uncertain. CDR3 protein: CASSNSTGYQPQHF. In DNA, the CDR3 is TGTGCCAGCAGTAACAGTACGGGGTATCAGCCCCAGCATTTT. Using reference TRBV7-9 and TRBJ1-5 for the parts outside the CDR3, the full variable domain is DTGVSQNPRHKITKRGQNVTFRCDPISEHNRLYWYRQTLGQGPEFLTYFQNEAQLEKSRLLSDRFSAERPKGSFSTLEIQRTEQGDSAMYLCASSNSTGYQPQHFGDGTRLSIL.